This T cell receptor beta chain was sequenced during a study of T cell responses to AZD1222 COVID-19 vaccine. To note about this clone: The antigen is undetermined.

Study conclusions and caveats: Only 5 or 6 individuals given AZD1222 were seropositive at baseline. After the peak T cell response, and only then, were repertoires sampled. Clonal diversity was possibly underestimated; the donors were predominantly white British and more often female.

V lost 5 bases and J 3 bases, leaving 5 bases between the germline ends. Germline CDR1 reads MNHEY; CDR2 reads SVGEGT. The CDR3 totals 12 residues. The protocol was immunoSEQ multiplex PCR, while the TCRdb copy is restricted to in-frame clones and leaves out a portion. Here the sample table reports over 120,000 clones. Sequenced: peripheral blood. J is TRBJ1-5 and V is TRBV6-2 or TRBV6-3; D unresolved. The TCR comes from an adult in good health. CDR3 amino acids: CASSGPNQPQHF. The CDR3 bases are TGTGCCAGCAGTGGGCCCAATCAGCCCCAGCATTTT.